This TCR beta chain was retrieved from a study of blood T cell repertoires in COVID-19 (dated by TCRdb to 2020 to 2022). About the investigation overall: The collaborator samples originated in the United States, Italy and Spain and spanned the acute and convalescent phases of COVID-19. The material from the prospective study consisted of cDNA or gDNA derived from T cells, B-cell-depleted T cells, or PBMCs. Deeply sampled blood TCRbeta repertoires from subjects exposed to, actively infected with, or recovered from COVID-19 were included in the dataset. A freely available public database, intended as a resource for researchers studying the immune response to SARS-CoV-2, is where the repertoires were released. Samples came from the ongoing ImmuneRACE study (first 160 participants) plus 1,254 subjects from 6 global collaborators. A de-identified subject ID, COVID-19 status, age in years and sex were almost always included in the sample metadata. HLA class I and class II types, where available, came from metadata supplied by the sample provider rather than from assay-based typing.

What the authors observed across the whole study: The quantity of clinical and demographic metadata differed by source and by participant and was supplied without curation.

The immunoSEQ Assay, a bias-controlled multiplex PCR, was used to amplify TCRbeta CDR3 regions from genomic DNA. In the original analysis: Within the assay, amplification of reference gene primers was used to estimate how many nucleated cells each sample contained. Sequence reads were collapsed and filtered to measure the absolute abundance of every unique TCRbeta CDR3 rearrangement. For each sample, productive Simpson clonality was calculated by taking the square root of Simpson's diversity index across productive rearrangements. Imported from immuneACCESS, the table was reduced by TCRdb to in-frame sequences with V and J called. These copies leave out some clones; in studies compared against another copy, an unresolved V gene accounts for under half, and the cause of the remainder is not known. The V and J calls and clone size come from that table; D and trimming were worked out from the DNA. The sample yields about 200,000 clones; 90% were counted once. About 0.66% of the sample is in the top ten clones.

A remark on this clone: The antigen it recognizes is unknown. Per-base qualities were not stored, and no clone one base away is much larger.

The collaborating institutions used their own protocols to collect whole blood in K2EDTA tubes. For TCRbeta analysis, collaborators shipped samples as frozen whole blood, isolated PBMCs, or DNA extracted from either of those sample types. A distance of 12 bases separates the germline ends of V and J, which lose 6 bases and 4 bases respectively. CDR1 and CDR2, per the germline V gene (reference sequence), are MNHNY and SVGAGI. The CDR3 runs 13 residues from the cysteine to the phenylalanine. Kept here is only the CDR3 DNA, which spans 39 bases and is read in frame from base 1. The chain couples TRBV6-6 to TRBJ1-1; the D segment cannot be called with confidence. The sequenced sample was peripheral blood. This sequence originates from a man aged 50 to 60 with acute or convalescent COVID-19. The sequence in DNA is TGTGCCAGCAGAGCCTGGAGGGTCACTGAAGCTTTCTTT. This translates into CASRAWRVTEAFF.